The T cell receptor beta chain under discussion was sequenced for a study of blood T cells in healthy people across ages. Overall study context: About one barcoded beta molecule per two T cells came from capture by template switching.

Alongside a J-beta primer mix, a sample-barcoded 5' primer served in a second PCR lasting about 7 to 12 cycles. Every sample gave at least 2.5 million paired-end reads containing CDR3. TCRdb reanalysed the 5' RACE reads using MiXCR and keeps one entry per CDR3 protein. Altogether more than 800,000 distinct CDR3 sequences are present, about 30% being singletons, with the ten largest covering around 15%. The junction had 5 bases not matched to a gene; V was cut back by 2 bases and J by 1 base. The CDR3 totals 15 residues. Germline CDR1 reads SGHDN; CDR2 reads FVKESK. The specimen was blood. V and J are TRBV14 and TRBJ2-7; 7 positions agree with TRBD1. The clonotype comes from a woman of 80 years or more in good health. In DNA form, the CDR3 reads TGTGCCAGCAGCCAACTAGGGGGCGGTTCCTACGAGCAGTACTTC. Residues: CASSQLGGGSYEQYF.